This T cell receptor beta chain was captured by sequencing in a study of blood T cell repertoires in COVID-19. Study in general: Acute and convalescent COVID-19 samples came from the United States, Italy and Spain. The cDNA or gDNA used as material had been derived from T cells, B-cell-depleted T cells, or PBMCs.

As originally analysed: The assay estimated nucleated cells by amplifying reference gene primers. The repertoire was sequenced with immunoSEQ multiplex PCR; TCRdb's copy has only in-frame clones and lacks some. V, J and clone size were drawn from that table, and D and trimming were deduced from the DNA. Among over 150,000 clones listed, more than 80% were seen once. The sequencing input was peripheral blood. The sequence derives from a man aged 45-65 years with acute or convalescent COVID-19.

CDR3 nucleotides: TGTGCCAGCAGTGTAGGGGCATCCTATGGCTACACCTTC. Translated, it gives CASSVGASYGYTF. The V and J genes are TRBV2 and TRBJ1-2, with D perhaps TRBD1 (5 bases). The CDR3 is 13 residues long. Germline V CDR1 and CDR2: SNHLY, FYNNEI. Trimming pared 4 bases from V and 4 bases from J, leaving 10 bases between.